This paragraph reports one T cell receptor (beta chain). PCR employed 60 Vbeta and 13 Jbeta primers. Sequencing used immunoSEQ multiplex PCR; TCRdb keeps in-frame clones, though not all of them. The sample has about 110,000 clones, around 80% seen once. The sample originates from a study of cytomegalovirus exposure and HLA in healthy donors. Trimming removed 6 bases at V and 3 bases at J, with 18 bases between. Germline-derived CDR1 and CDR2 are SNHLY and FYNNEI. This CDR3 is 15 amino acids long. This rearrangement joins TRBV2 to TRBJ2-7, with D hard to call. Sequenced material: PBMCs. The receptor's source is a woman in her 50s in good health and CMV-seropositive. The CDR3 spells CASRVGQVGIYEQYF. CDR3 DNA sequence: TGTGCCAGCAGAGTTGGGCAGGTCGGAATCTACGAGCAGTACTTC.